This T cell receptor beta chain appears in the sequencing data of a study of T-cell memory formation after mild COVID-19. Study context: The study found TCR clusters largely donor specific. Study findings and constraints: The authors left the SARS-CoV-2 specificity of second-wave clones peaking on day 37 unconfirmed.

Concerning this clonotype: Its antigen is unidentified.

Constant-segment primers and 5'RACE yielded cDNA libraries for TCR alpha and TCR beta, each carrying sample barcodes and UMIs. TCRdb passed the 5' RACE reads through MiXCR, listing each CDR3 protein once. The sample records hundreds of thousands of distinct CDR3 sequences, about 22% being singletons. V dropped 5 bases and J dropped 2 bases, with 7 bases sitting between them. The CDR3 is 12 residues long. The germline gives CDR1 ENHRY, CDR2 SYGVKD. The TCR originated in an adult woman who had mild COVID-19 (a few samples of this study predate the infection). Cell type and time point are not known. This sequence joins TRBV10-3 and TRBJ2-7; D remains unclear. Sequencing was carried out using PBMCs or a T cell subset sorted from them (not recorded which). The CDR3 nucleotides read TGTGCCATCAGTCAATCCGCCTACGAGCAGTACTTC. It encodes CAISQSAYEQYF.